Presented here are 31 T cell receptor beta chains from one specimen sequenced in a study of cytomegalovirus exposure and HLA in healthy donors. Amplification used 60 Vbeta primers and 13 Jbeta primers. Method: immunoSEQ multiplex PCR; TCRdb's copy keeps in-frame clones and lacks some. The table includes roughly 150,000 clones, around 80% detected once. Sequences were obtained from PBMCs. The receptors were gathered from a female donor in good health and CMV-seronegative.

In its sample, this clone was seen a few times. The CDR3 DNA follows: TGTGCCAGCTCACAGGGGGCGCACTACGAGCAGTACTTC. This encodes CASSQGAHYEQYF. This chain joins TRBV18 and TRBJ2-7, with 7 positions matching TRBD1. The germline V gene encodes CDR1 KGHSH and CDR2 LQKENI. The J segment lost 3 bases and the V segment lost 4 bases, leaving 3 bases of the junction unmatched. This CDR3 is 13 amino acids long.

The chain is built from TRBV9 and TRBJ2-5; TRBD1 matches 8 bases. The tail of the sequence fits TRBJ2-7 better, so the J call may be wrong. CDR3 length: 13 residues. CDR1 SGDLS and CDR2 YYNGEE come from the germline V gene. For the CDR3, the DNA is TGTGCCAGCAGCCCTTATACAGGGGGCGAGCAGTACTTC. Protein sequence: CASSPYTGGEQYF.

CDR3 nucleotides: TGCGCCAGCAGCCAAGGACTAGCGGCAGATACGCAGTATTTT. This gives the protein CASSQGLAADTQYF. The rearrangement uses TRBV4-3 and TRBJ2-3; TRBD2 agrees at 9 bases. Germline CDR1 and CDR2: LGHNA and YSLEER. CDR3 length: 14 amino acids. V shed 1 base, J shed 4 bases, and the junction held 0 bases outside the gene matches.

The rearrangement uses TRBV19 and TRBJ1-2, with D uncertain. CDR3 length equals 12 residues. Trimming removed 5 bases at V and 3 bases at J, with 7 bases between. The V gene's germline CDR1 is LNHDA and CDR2 SQIVND (reference sequence). The CDR3 spells CASSFLDYGYTF. CDR3 DNA sequence: TGTGCCAGTAGTTTCCTAGACTATGGCTACACCTTC.

CDR3 in DNA: TGCAGCGTTGCTTTGGGTTTGGAGCGGGGGGGCGATACGCAGTATTTT. It codes for CSVALGLERGGDTQYF. J is TRBJ2-3 and V is TRBV29-1, with 10 bases identical to TRBD2. This CDR3 spans 16 amino acids. Germline-derived CDR1 and CDR2 are SQVTM and ANQGSEA. Trimming removed 4 bases from V and 6 bases from J; junction bases left unmatched: 13.

The V and J genes are TRBV28 and TRBJ1-1; 7 bases align to TRBD1. J lost 10 bases, V lost 5 bases, and 13 bases had no gene match. Germline V gives CDR1 MDHEN, CDR2 SYDVKM. The CDR3 covers 14 residues. The DNA for the CDR3 is TGTGCCAGCAGTCTCAGACAGGGTCGAAAAGCAGCTTTCTTT. This sequence encodes CASSLRQGRKAAFF.

V gene TRBV6-5 combines with J gene TRBJ1-1, with TRBD1 matching over 7 bases. The trim removed 2 bases at V and 8 bases at J, leaving 8 bases unmatched. There are 14 residues in the CDR3. Germline V lookup: CDR1 MNHEY, CDR2 SVGAGI. The CDR3 DNA reads as TGTGCCAGCAGTTACGAGGGGGCCCTTTCAGAAGCTTTCTTT. Protein sequence: CASSYEGALSEAFF.

The V and J genes are TRBV28 and TRBJ1-1; weak D call: TRBD1 (6 bases). Deletions cut 2 bases from V and 2 bases from J, with 15 bases between. From germline, CDR1 is MDHEN and CDR2 SYDVKM. CDR3 length: 16 amino acids. The CDR3 DNA reads TGTGCCAGCAGTTTAGCCCAGGGGAATTCCAACACTGAAGCTTTCTTT. Protein product: CASSLAQGNSNTEAFF.

This clone was picked up a small number of times. This chain links TRBV2 with TRBJ1-4; D call uncertain. The CDR3 covers 13 residues. Looked up from germline, CDR1 is SNHLY and CDR2 is FYNNEI. The germline V and J ends were trimmed by 7 bases and 4 bases, with 10 bases remaining between them. The CDR3 reads CASMGRFNEKLFF. CDR3 DNA: TGTGCCAGCATGGGCAGGTTTAATGAAAAACTGTTTTTT.

A single count supports this clone. The CDR3 nucleotides are TGTGCCAGCAGTTACTCACAGGCGGCCGGGGAGCTGTTTTTT. Its protein product is CASSYSQAAGELFF. The J gene is TRBJ2-2, the V gene TRBV6-5, with D perhaps TRBD1 (5 bases). The CDR3 spans 14 residues. Germline-derived CDR1 and CDR2 are MNHEY and SVGAGI. Trimming pared 0 bases from V and 6 bases from J, leaving 8 bases between.

The J gene is TRBJ2-7, the V gene TRBV6-1, with D perhaps TRBD2 (6 bases). CDR1 is MNHNS, CDR2 SASEGT, per germline. The CDR3 loop spans 12 amino acids. The V and J ends lost 2 bases and 5 bases respectively, with 7 bases between them. CDR3 region: CASSERGNEQYF. The CDR3, as DNA: TGTGCCAGCAGTGAACGGGGGAACGAGCAGTACTTC.

This clone appeared a few times. The chain carries TRBV4-1 and TRBJ1-6; the D gene is possibly TRBD1 (5 bases). The germline V gene has CDR1 MGHRA and CDR2 YSYEKL. The CDR3 runs 15 residues. Trimming removed 5 bases at V and 11 bases at J, with 19 bases between. For the CDR3, the DNA is TGCGCCAGCAGCGGGGGGGGGAGGGTAAAGACACCCCTCCACTTT. Its protein product is CASSGGGRVKTPLHF.

This clone was picked up a small number of times. This CDR3 is CASRPGLIQPQHF. CDR3 in DNA: TGTGCCAGCCGTCCAGGACTTATTCAGCCCCAGCATTTT. V usage is TRBV6-6 and J usage is TRBJ1-5; the D is unclear. CDR3 size: 13 residues. Trimming removed 8 bases at V and 6 bases at J, with 14 bases between. Per the germline V gene, CDR1 is MNHNY and CDR2 is SVGAGI (reference sequence).

This clone was recorded once. This CDR3 reads CASSRITSGRVNEQFF. DNA of the CDR3: TGTGCCAGCAGCCGCATAACTAGCGGGAGGGTCAATGAGCAGTTCTTC. This chain connects TRBV4-2 to TRBJ2-1; 13 positions match TRBD2. J gave up 6 bases and V 4 bases, and 6 bases lay outside the gene matches. The germline CDR1 and CDR2 sequences are LGHNA and YNFKEQ. This CDR3 contains 16 residues.

J is TRBJ1-1 and V is TRBV28; D possibly corresponds to TRBD1 (5 bases). The CDR3 contains 17 residues. Trimming removed 1 base from V and 3 bases from J, with 18 bases in between. Germline CDR1 reads MDHEN; CDR2 reads SYDVKM. CDR3 loop: CASSLFQGLVGDTEAFF. The CDR3 region has the DNA TGTGCCAGCAGTTTATTCCAGGGTCTCGTTGGGGACACTGAAGCTTTCTTT.

The J gene is TRBJ2-3, the V gene TRBV5-1, with 13 positions matching TRBD2. The germline CDR1 and CDR2 sequences are SGHRS and YFSETQ. The length of the CDR3 is 17 residues. With 3 bases clipped from V and 2 bases from J, the junction kept 6 bases outside the gene matches. CDR3 in amino acids: CASSSRLAGGPTDTQYF. DNA for the CDR3: TGCGCCAGCAGCTCCAGACTAGCGGGAGGACCCACAGATACGCAGTATTTT.

The chain is built from TRBV27 and TRBJ1-1, with D hard to call. Germline CDR1 is MNHEY and CDR2 is SMNVEV (reference sequence). V gave up 5 bases and J gave up 0 bases, with 7 bases separating them. This CDR3 is built from 13 residues. The CDR3 DNA is TGTGCCAGCAGTCCCTTAATGAACACTGAAGCTTTCTTT. As protein: CASSPLMNTEAFF.

Regarding this clone: The junction departs from the called germline gene at one end, perhaps through a read error. As DNA, the CDR3 is TGTTCCAGCAGCTTAGACGCGGGACAGGGGGTCTACGAGCAGTACTTC. Translated, it gives CSSSLDAGQGVYEQYF. V usage is TRBV7-9 and J usage is TRBJ2-7; 11 bases match TRBD1. The length of the CDR3 is 16 residues. Germline loops: CDR1 SEHNR, CDR2 FQNEAQ (reference sequence).

The V call is TRBV7-2, the J call TRBJ1-4; no clear D. Germline lookup yields CDR1 SGHTA and CDR2 FQGNSA. The CDR3 is made up of 15 amino acids. V dropped 4 bases and J dropped 7 bases, with 16 bases sitting between them. The CDR3 sequence is CASSSSYTGSEKLFF. The CDR3 DNA follows: TGTGCCAGCAGCTCATCCTACACGGGAAGTGAAAAACTGTTTTTT. The variable domain in full, completed from reference TRBV7-2 and TRBJ1-4, reads GAGVSQSPSNKVTEKGKDVELRCDPISGHTALYWYRQSLGQGLEFLIYFQGNSAPDKSGLPSDRFSAERTGGSVSTLTIQRTQQEDSAVYLCASSSSYTGSEKLFFGSGTQLSVL.

The J gene is TRBJ2-7, the V gene TRBV5-1; D unclear. CDR1 and CDR2 from the germline V gene are SGHRS and YFSETQ. Trimming took off 0 bases at V and 3 bases at J, with 7 bases between the two ends. CDR3 length equals 13 residues. As DNA, the CDR3 is TGCGCCAGCAGCTTGGATGCCTACTACGAGCAGTACTTC. Translation: CASSLDAYYEQYF. Together with reference TRBV5-1 and TRBJ2-7, the CDR3 gives the full variable domain: KAGVTQTPRYLIKTRGQQVTLSCSPISGHRSVSWYQQTPGQGLQFLFEYFSETQRNKGNFPGRFSGRQFSNSRSEMNVSTLELGDSALYLCASSLDAYYEQYFGPGTRLTVT.

There are a few counts of this clone. The chain couples TRBV11-3 to TRBJ1-1; D uncertain. Trimming removed 3 bases from V and 5 bases from J, with 10 bases in between. The CDR3 is made up of 13 amino acids. CDR1 is SGHNT and CDR2 is YENEEA in the germline V gene. The CDR3 DNA is TGTGCCAGCAGCTTCTTCAGAGGGACTGAAGCTTTCTTT. It encodes CASSFFRGTEAFF.

The V and J genes are TRBV19 and TRBJ1-4; 9 bases match TRBD1. The CDR3 contains 14 residues. The ends lost 3 bases at V and 7 bases at J; junction bases unmatched: 3. Germline values: CDR1 LNHDA, CDR2 SQIVND (reference sequence). CDR3 loop: CASSIGTGPEKLFF. DNA for the CDR3: TGTGCCAGTAGTATCGGGACAGGGCCTGAAAAACTGTTTTTT.

This chain joins TRBV28 and TRBJ1-1, with no clear D. CDR1 and CDR2 (germline): MDHEN, SYDVKM. V lost 6 bases, J lost 8 bases, and 16 bases lay in between. This CDR3 comprises 13 residues. In DNA form, the CDR3 reads TGTGCCAGCAGCCTACCCTTAGGCGGAGAAGCTTTCTTT. Protein: CASSLPLGGEAFF.

V and J are TRBV5-8 and TRBJ2-5; perhaps TRBD1 as D (5 bases). CDR3 length: 10 amino acids. Per the germline V gene, CDR1 is SGHTS and CDR2 is YDEGEE. CDR3 coding DNA: TGTGTCCTAGGGGAAGAGACCCAGTACTTC. Translating gives CVLGEETQYF.

The V call is TRBV6-5, the J call TRBJ1-1, with a tentative D call TRBD1 (6 bases). This CDR3 contains 13 residues. V dropped 6 bases and J dropped 1 base, with 9 bases sitting between them. Germline V lookup: CDR1 MNHEY, CDR2 SVGAGI. CDR3 nucleotides: TGTGCCAGCAGCAAGGGACAGAACACTGAAGCTTTCTTT. Translating gives CASSKGQNTEAFF.

The chain employs TRBV2 and TRBJ1-4; 8 bases are a match to TRBD1. After removal of 7 bases from V and 8 bases from J, the junction contained 9 bases not matched to a gene. The CDR3 covers 14 residues. Germline-derived CDR1 and CDR2 are SNHLY and FYNNEI. CDR3 amino acids: CASNGDRGGEKLFF. CDR3 coding DNA: TGTGCCAGCAACGGAGACAGGGGAGGGGAAAAACTGTTTTTT.

This clone was seen only a few times. The V call is TRBV7-2, the J call TRBJ1-2, with D perhaps TRBD1 (6 bases). This CDR3 is built from 14 residues. Germline-derived CDR1 and CDR2 are SGHTA and FQGNSA. The V end lost 5 bases, the J end lost 5 bases, and 15 bases lay between the germline ends. DNA of the CDR3: TGTGCCAGCAGCCGTATGGCAGGGGAATATGGCTACACCTTC. It specifies CASSRMAGEYGYTF.

In this sample, this clone turned up a few times. V is TRBV5-1 and J is TRBJ2-7; TRBD2 aligns across 8 bases. Germline trimming cut 0 bases from V and 13 bases from J; bases unmatched to any gene: 9. Per germline, CDR1 SGHRS and CDR2 YFSETQ. This CDR3 region has 13 residues. CDR3 DNA: TGCGCCAGCAGCTTGGAGGGAGCGGGAGTAGCATACTTC. This sequence encodes CASSLEGAGVAYF.

This clone was seen a handful of times. The gene calls are TRBV19 and TRBJ1-2; TRBD1 matches at 7 bases. V lost 4 bases to trimming and J lost 5 bases; unmatched junction nucleotides: 7. This CDR3 is 14 amino acids long. The germline V gene has CDR1 LNHDA and CDR2 SQIVND (reference sequence). The DNA of the CDR3 is TGTGCCAGTAGTACAAGACAGGGCCTATATGGCTACACCTTC. This sequence encodes CASSTRQGLYGYTF.

This clone was detected only once. The chain's CDR3 is CASSLAGQLTNEKLFF. CDR3 bases: TGTGCCAGCAGCTTAGCGGGGCAGCTAACTAATGAAAAACTGTTTTTT. The chain uses TRBV7-6 and TRBJ1-4, with D tentatively TRBD1 (5 bases). The CDR3 is 16 residues long. Trimming pared 0 bases from V and 1 base from J, leaving 9 bases between. Germline-derived CDR1 and CDR2 are SGHVS and FNYEAQ.

This sequence joins TRBV9 and TRBJ2-1, with TRBD2 identical over 11 bases. CDR3 length: 20 residues. Germline V gene lookup returns CDR1 SGDLS and CDR2 YYNGEE. The V gene end was trimmed by 0 bases and the J gene end by 4 bases; junction bases not matched to a gene: 15. CDR3 protein: CASSVGSAGTSGVGYNEQFF. Written as DNA, the CDR3 is TGTGCCAGCAGCGTAGGGTCGGCCGGGACTAGCGGCGTGGGATACAATGAGCAGTTCTTC.